This T cell receptor (beta chain) was documented in a study of Graves' ophthalmopathy and Graves' hyperthyroidism. Study at large: No treatment had been given when peripheral blood was collected at initial diagnosis.

CDR3 length: 12 amino acids. Per the germline V gene, CDR1 is SQVTM and CDR2 is ANQGSEA. Study findings and constraints: The authors also found most expanded thyroid clonotypes above 0.001 frequency in blood.

CDR3 regions of TCR beta were amplified from RNA transcripts. Second-round multiplex PCR came after first-round RT-PCR with HTBI primers. Each CDR3 protein gets one entry after TCRdb re-called the multiplex PCR reads with MiXCR. Here the sample spans almost 750,000 distinct CDR3 sequences, approximately 40% being singletons. Ophthalmopathy donors showed moderate-to-severe activity, CAS ≥3, NOSPECS ≥4 and a duration under 3 months. The authors diagnosed from clinical symptoms, serum thyroxine, TRAb, thyroid ultrasound and orbital computed tomography. This clonotype was seen once. Its cognate antigen is unknown.

This chain connects TRBV29-1 to TRBJ1-6; 8 bases are shared with TRBD1. This receptor was obtained from an adult man with Graves' ophthalmopathy. Sequenced input: peripheral blood. CDR3 nucleotide sequence: TGCAGGCGGGACAGGTTTAGTTCACCCCTCCACTTT. It is translated as CRRDRFSSPLHF. Full variable domain (missing parts from reference TRBV29-1 and TRBJ1-6): SAVISQKPSRDICQRGTSLTIQCQVDSQVTMMFWYRQQPGQSLTLIATANQGSEATYESGFVIDKFPISRPNLTFSTLTVSNMSPEDSSIYLCRRDRFSSPLHFGNGTRLTVT.